This T cell receptor beta chain was recovered during a study of T-cell memory formation after mild COVID-19. TCRdb processed the 5' RACE reads anew with MiXCR; each CDR3 protein has one entry. Found here are more than 300,000 distinct CDR3 sequences, roughly 13% of them singletons; the top ten hold 20% to 25%. V lost 3 bases and J 4 bases, leaving 27 bases between the germline ends. Germline CDR1 and CDR2: MGHDK and SYGVNS. This CDR3 has 19 residues. General study findings and limits: Memory sampled before infection contained some responding clones, suggesting cross-reactive memory joined.

This clonotype has at least ten counts. Its antigen is unidentified. The specimen sequenced was PBMCs or a T cell subset sorted from them (not recorded which). The V gene is TRBV25-1, the J gene TRBJ1-2; maybe TRBD1 (5 bases). The receptor was isolated from a man between 18 and 35 years old who had mild COVID-19 (a few samples of this study predate the infection). Cell type and time point are not known. The CDR3 nucleotides are TGTGCCAGCAGTGATCTACATGGGGCTGGGGGAGGTGCAGGCTATGGCTACACCTTC. Protein: CASSDLHGAGGGAGYGYTF.